A selection of T cell receptor beta chains follows, all from one sample in a study of shared clonotypes between healthy human individuals. Assay: immunoSEQ multiplex PCR; the TCRdb copy retains only in-frame clones and omits some. The sample carries just over 2,000,000 clones, over 85% recorded once. The specimen was naive CD8+ T cells sorted from blood. These receptors all stem from a man aged 18-30 years in good health. Both conserved end residues are part of each CDR3. Each record gives: J gene, V gene, CDR3 protein.

J: TRBJ2-1
V: TRBV14
CDR3: CASSQEYLPNEQFF

J: TRBJ2-7
V: TRBV9
CDR3: CASSPNSYEQYF

J: TRBJ2-7
V: TRBV6-1
CDR3: CASSDRVDSGRPYEQYF

J: TRBJ2-3
V: TRBV4-1
CDR3: CASSQDERRGASINTQYF

J: TRBJ2-3
V: TRBV27
CDR3: CASSFWQGGADTQYF

J: TRBJ1-5
V: TRBV10-1
CDR3: CASSESVGQPQHF

J: TRBJ2-5
V: TRBV5-4
CDR3: CASSFISGTGETQYF

J: TRBJ2-3
V: TRBV30
CDR3: CAWGISSGTDTQYF

J: TRBJ2-3
V: TRBV7-9
CDR3: CASGTQSDTQYF

J: TRBJ1-6
V: TRBV27
CDR3: CASSLTGALSPLHF